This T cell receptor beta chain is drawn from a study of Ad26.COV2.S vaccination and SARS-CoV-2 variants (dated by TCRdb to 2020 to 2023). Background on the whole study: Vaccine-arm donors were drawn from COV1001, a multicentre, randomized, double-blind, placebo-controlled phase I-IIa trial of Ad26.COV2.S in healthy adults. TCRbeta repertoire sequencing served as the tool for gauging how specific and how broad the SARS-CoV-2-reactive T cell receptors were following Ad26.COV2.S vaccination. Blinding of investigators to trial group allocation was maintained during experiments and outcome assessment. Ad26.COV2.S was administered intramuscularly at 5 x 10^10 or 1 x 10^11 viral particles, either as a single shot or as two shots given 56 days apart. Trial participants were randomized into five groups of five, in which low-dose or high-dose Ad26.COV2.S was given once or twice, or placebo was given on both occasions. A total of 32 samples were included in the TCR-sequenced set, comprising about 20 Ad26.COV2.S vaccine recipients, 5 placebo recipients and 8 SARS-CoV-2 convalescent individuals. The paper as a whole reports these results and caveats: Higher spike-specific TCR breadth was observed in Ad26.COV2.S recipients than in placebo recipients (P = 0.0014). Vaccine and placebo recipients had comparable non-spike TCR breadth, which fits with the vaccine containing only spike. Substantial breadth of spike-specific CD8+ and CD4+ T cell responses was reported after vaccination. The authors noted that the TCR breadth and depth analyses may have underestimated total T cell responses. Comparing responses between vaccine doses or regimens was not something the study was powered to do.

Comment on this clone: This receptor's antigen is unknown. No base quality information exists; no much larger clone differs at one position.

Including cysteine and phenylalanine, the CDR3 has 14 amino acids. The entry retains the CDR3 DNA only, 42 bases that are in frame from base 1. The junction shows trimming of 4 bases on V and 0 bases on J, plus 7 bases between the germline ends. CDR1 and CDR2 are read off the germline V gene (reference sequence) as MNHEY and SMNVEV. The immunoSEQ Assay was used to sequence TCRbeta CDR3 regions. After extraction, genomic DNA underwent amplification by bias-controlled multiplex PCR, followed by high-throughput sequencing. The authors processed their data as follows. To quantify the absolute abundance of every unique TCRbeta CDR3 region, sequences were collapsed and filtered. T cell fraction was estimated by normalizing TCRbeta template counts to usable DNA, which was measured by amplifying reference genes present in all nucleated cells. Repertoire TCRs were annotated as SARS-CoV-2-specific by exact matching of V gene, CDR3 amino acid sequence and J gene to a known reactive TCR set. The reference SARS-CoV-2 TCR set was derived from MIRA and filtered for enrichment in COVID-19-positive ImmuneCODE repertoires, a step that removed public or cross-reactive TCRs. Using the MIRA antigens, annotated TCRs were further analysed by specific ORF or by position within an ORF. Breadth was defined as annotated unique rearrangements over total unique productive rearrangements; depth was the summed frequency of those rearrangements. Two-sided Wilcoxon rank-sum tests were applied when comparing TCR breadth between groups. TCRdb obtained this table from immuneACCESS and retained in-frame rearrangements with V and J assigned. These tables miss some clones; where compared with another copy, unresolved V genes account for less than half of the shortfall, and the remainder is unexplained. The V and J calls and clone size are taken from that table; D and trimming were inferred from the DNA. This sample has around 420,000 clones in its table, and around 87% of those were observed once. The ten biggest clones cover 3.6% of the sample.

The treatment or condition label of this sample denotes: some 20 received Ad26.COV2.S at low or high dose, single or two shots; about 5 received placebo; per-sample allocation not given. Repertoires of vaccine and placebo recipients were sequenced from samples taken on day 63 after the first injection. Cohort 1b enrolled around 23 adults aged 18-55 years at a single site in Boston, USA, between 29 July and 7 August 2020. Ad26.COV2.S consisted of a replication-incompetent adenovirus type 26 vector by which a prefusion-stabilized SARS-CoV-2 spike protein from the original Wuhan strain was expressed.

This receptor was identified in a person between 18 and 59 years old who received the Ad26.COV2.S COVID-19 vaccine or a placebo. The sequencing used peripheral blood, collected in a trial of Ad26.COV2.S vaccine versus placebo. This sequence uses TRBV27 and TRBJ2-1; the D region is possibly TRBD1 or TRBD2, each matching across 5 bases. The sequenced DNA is TGTGCCAGCAGTTCAGGGAGCTCCTACAATGAGCAGTTCTTC. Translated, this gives CASSSGSSYNEQFF.